The 14 T cell receptor beta chains listed next were all sequenced from one sample in a study of identical twins. TCRdb re-analysed the 5' RACE reads in MiXCR, keeping a single row per CDR3 protein. This table holds about 100,000 distinct CDR3 sequences, about 6% found once. The sequencing sample was made of memory T cells sorted from blood. The receptors stem from a woman in her 50s in good health.

The V gene is TRBV18, the J gene TRBJ1-4, with 10 bases identical to TRBD1. Germline V gene data show CDR1 as KGHSH and CDR2 as LQKENI. V shed 2 bases, J shed 7 bases, and the junction held 7 bases outside the gene matches. This CDR3 spans 16 amino acids. CDR3 DNA sequence: TGTGCCAGCTCACCATATGGACAGGGGGGGAGTGAAAAACTGTTTTTT. Translated, it gives CASSPYGQGGSEKLFF.

This clonotype has ten or more counts. The rearrangement joins TRBV5-1 to TRBJ1-1; D uncertain. CDR3 length: 14 residues. Germline V gene lookup returns CDR1 SGHRS and CDR2 YFSETQ. Deletions cut 4 bases from V and 1 base from J, with 11 bases between. In DNA form, the CDR3 reads TGCGCCAGCAGCCTTCAGGCTCCGAACACTGAAGCTTTCTTT. Translating it yields CASSLQAPNTEAFF.

This clonotype was detected ten times or more. The J gene is TRBJ1-2, the V gene TRBV11-2, with a tentative D call TRBD1 (6 bases). The CDR3 runs 16 residues. Trimming shortened V by 5 bases and J by 6 bases, and 22 bases separated the two germline ends. Germline assignment: CDR1 SGHAT and CDR2 FQNNGV. The CDR3 DNA is TGTGCCAGCAGCGCCATTCGCGGGGGGCTTCGGGATGGCTACACCTTC. This codes for CASSAIRGGLRDGYTF.

This clonotype was found many times. The chain carries TRBV11-2 and TRBJ1-1, with a tentative D call TRBD1 (5 bases). CDR1 is SGHAT and CDR2 is FQNNGV in the germline V gene. Trimming stripped 6 bases from V and 4 bases from J, with 12 bases between. The CDR3 has 13 residues. Written as DNA, the CDR3 is TGTGCCAGCAGGCAACGGGGCACCACTGAAGCTTTCTTT. This sequence encodes CASRQRGTTEAFF. Filled out from reference TRBV11-2 and TRBJ1-1, the complete variable domain reads EAGVAQSPRYKIIEKRQSVAFWCNPISGHATLYWYQQILGQGPKLLIQFQNNGVVDDSQLPKDRFSAERLKGVDSTLKIQPAKLEDSAVYLCASRQRGTTEAFFGQGTRLTVV.

This clonotype was counted at least ten times. The chain is built from TRBV3-1 and TRBJ2-3; unclear D gene. The CDR3 consists of 14 residues. Per germline, CDR1 LGHDT and CDR2 YNNKEL (reference sequence). Trimming left V 1 base short and J 5 bases short, with 10 bases between. CDR3 sequence (DNA): TGTGCCAGCAGCCAAGCCTCTCTTGAAGATACGCAGTATTTT. Protein sequence: CASSQASLEDTQYF.

At least ten counts were recorded for this clonotype. The chain has TRBV12-3 or TRBV12-4 and TRBJ1-4; 7 nucleotides match TRBD1. The CDR3 runs 17 residues. V was clipped by 1 base and J by 1 base; unmatched bases: 6. CDR3 bases: TGTGCCAGCAGTTTAGGACAGGGCACGTTAACTAATGAAAAACTGTTTTTT. Translating gives CASSLGQGTLTNEKLFF.

This clonotype came up many times. The chain joins TRBV15 to TRBJ2-5, with 10 bases aligning to TRBD1. Per the germline V gene, CDR1 is LNHNV and CDR2 is YYDKDF (reference sequence). The CDR3 spans 18 residues. The V and J ends lost 7 bases and 1 base, in that order; junction bases with no gene match: 15. The CDR3 DNA sequence: TGTGCCACCAACCTCCTTGGGACAGGGGTAAAGTCCCAAGAGACCCAGTACTTC. Residues: CATNLLGTGVKSQETQYF.

CDR3: CASIRDWETQYF. The CDR3 coding sequence is TGTGCCAGCATAAGGGATTGGGAGACCCAGTACTTC. The chain is built from TRBV2 and TRBJ2-5; the D is unclear. Germline CDR1 is SNHLY and CDR2 is FYNNEI. The CDR3 covers 12 residues. The ends were cut back, 7 bases at V and 5 bases at J, with 11 bases in the middle.

This clonotype showed up just a few times. The chain carries TRBV11-2 and TRBJ1-2; D remains unclear. Germline loops: CDR1 SGHAT, CDR2 FQNNGV. V lost 5 bases and J 8 bases, leaving 9 bases between the germline ends. This CDR3 has 11 residues. CDR3 protein: CASSPGSGYTF. The CDR3 DNA follows: TGTGCCAGCAGCCCCGGTAGCGGCTACACCTTC.

This clonotype was found many times. The rearrangement links TRBV20-1 to TRBJ2-1, with D tentatively TRBD1 or TRBD2 (5 bases each). The CDR3 has 12 residues. Germline loops: CDR1 DFQATT, CDR2 SNEGSKA (reference sequence). The CDR3 sequence is CSQEGSRNEQFF. DNA for the CDR3: TGCAGCCAAGAGGGGAGTCGCAATGAGCAGTTCTTC.

The table lists this clonotype with many counts. V and J are TRBV11-2 and TRBJ2-5; 11 bases match TRBD2. Germline lookup yields CDR1 SGHAT and CDR2 FQNNGV. V was pared by 1 base and J by 6 bases, with 4 bases of the junction left unmatched. CDR3 size: 15 residues. CDR3 region: CASSLVLAGGKTQYF. The CDR3 DNA follows: TGTGCCAGCAGCTTAGTCCTAGCGGGAGGAAAGACCCAGTACTTC.

With regard to this clonotype: This may be a read error, as it is one base from a much larger clone. The gene calls are TRBV18 and TRBJ2-6, with D perhaps TRBD1 (6 bases). Germline V CDR1 and CDR2: KGHSH, LQKENI. The CDR3 is made up of 17 amino acids. The CDR3 DNA is TGTGCCAGCACACCTTACGGACAGTCATCTGGGGCCAACGTCCTGACTTTC. Translation: CASTPYGQSSGANVLTF.

This clonotype was observed at least ten times. The J gene is TRBJ2-7, the V gene TRBV20-1; TRBD1 might be the D (6 bases). Looked up from germline, CDR1 is DFQATT and CDR2 is SNEGSKA (reference sequence). The CDR3 runs to 14 residues. The V end was cut by 5 bases, the J end by 2 bases, with 16 bases between. In DNA, the CDR3 is TGCAGTGCTGTGACCGGGACAAAGACCTACGAGCAGTACTTC. Amino acid sequence: CSAVTGTKTYEQYF.

This clonotype is medium-sized (0.01 to 0.1%) in the sample. V is TRBV2 and J is TRBJ2-2; tentatively, D is TRBD1 or TRBD2 (6 bases each). This CDR3 comprises 14 residues. The ends were cut back, 6 bases at V and 7 bases at J, with 15 bases in the middle. CDR1 and CDR2 (germline): SNHLY, FYNNEI. CDR3 loop: CASSPSGAGGELFF. CDR3 bases: TGTGCCAGCAGCCCGTCGGGGGCCGGCGGGGAGCTGTTTTTT.